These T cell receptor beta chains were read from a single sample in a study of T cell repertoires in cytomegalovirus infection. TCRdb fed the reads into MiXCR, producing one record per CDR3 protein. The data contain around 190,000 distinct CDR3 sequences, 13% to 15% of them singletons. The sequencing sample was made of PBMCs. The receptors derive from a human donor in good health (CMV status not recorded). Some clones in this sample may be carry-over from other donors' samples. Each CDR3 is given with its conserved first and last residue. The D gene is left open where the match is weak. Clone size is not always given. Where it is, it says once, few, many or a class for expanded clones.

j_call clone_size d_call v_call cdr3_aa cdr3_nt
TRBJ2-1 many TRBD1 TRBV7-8 CASSLERQGISIF TGTGCCAGCAGCTTAGAACGACAGGGGATATCGATCTTC
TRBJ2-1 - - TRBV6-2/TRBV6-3 CASRMGVPYNEQFF TGTGCCAGCAGGATGGGAGTCCCCTACAATGAGCAGTTCTTC
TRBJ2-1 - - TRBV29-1 CSVEPGRLDEQFF TGCAGCGTTGAACCAGGGAGGTTGGATGAGCAGTTCTTC
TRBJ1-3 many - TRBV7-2 CASSLVGTAAGNTIYF TGTGCCAGCAGCTTAGTCGGGACTGCAGCTGGAAACACCATATATTTT
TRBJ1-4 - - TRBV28 CASSRTPGVNEKLFF TGTGCCAGCAGTCGGACCCCGGGAGTTAATGAAAAACTGTTTTTT
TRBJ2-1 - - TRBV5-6 CASTLGGANEQFF TGTGCCAGCACCCTGGGGGGGGCCAATGAGCAGTTCTTC
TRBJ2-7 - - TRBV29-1 CSVEASSYEQYF TGCAGCGTTGAAGCTAGCAGCTACGAGCAGTACTTC
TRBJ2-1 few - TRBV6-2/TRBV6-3 CASGFGQFF TGTGCCAGCGGTTTTGGGCAGTTCTTC
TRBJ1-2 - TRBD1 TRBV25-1 CASSESSTGKNGYTF TGTGCCAGCAGTGAATCGTCGACAGGGAAGAATGGCTACACCTTC
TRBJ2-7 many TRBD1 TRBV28 CASRDRGTYEQYF TGTGCCAGCCGGGACAGGGGAACCTACGAGCAGTACTTC
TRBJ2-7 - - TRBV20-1 CSARDPTRTGYEQYF TGCAGTGCTAGAGATCCCACCCGAACGGGGTACGAGCAGTACTTC
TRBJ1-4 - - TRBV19 CASNLGGFNEKLFF TGTGCCAGTAACTTAGGGGGATTTAATGAAAAACTGTTTTTT
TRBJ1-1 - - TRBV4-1 CASSQVVWTEAFF TGCGCCAGCAGCCAAGTGGTTTGGACTGAAGCTTTCTTT
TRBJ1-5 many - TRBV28 CASSRDVPLQPQHF TGTGCCAGCAGTCGGGACGTTCCCCTACAGCCCCAGCATTTT
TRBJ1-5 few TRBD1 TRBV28 CASSFDRVSSNQPQHF TGTGCCAGCAGTTTTGACAGGGTTAGTAGCAATCAGCCCCAGCATTTT